Following are 27 T cell receptor beta chains from one sample sequenced in a study of B cell selection in AIRE deficiency. Here immunoSEQ multiplex PCR was the method, and the copy in TCRdb shows in-frame clones only, minus some. The table includes about 24,000 clones, approximately 96% detected once. Conventional CD4 T cells were sorted as CD4+CD127+ cells. The sequencing input was CD4+CD127+ conventional T cells sorted from PBMCs. Source of these receptors: a human donor in good health.

This chain connects TRBV6-6 to TRBJ1-4; no clear D gene. There are 15 residues in the CDR3. Germline-derived CDR1 and CDR2 are MNHNY and SVGAGI (reference sequence). Trimming shortened V by 5 bases and J by 7 bases, and 17 bases separated the two germline ends. CDR3 DNA sequence: TGTGCCAGCAGTCACGACGGCGGCCACGGTGAAAAACTGTTTTTT. Its protein product is CASSHDGGHGEKLFF.

The rearrangement joins TRBV28 to TRBJ2-3, with 14 nucleotides matching TRBD2. In germline, CDR1 is MDHEN, CDR2 SYDVKM. The junction had 6 bases not matched to a gene; V was cut back by 5 bases and J by 5 bases. This CDR3 has 16 amino acids. The CDR3 here is CASSPWTSGGLDTQYF. CDR3 in DNA: TGTGCCAGCAGTCCCTGGACTAGCGGGGGGTTAGATACGCAGTATTTT.

This sequence joins TRBV28 and TRBJ2-4; D uncertain. Germline V gives CDR1 MDHEN, CDR2 SYDVKM. The V and J ends lost 6 bases and 1 base respectively, with 10 bases between them. This CDR3 is built from 14 residues. CDR3 nucleotide sequence: TGTGCCAGCAGCCGTTCAGCGGCCAAAAACATTCAGTACTTC. As protein: CASSRSAAKNIQYF.

This clone is a singleton in its sample. The DNA for the CDR3 is TGTGCCAGCTCACCACTTGGCAGGGAGTCCTACGAGCAGTACTTC. It codes for CASSPLGRESYEQYF. This chain links TRBV18 with TRBJ2-7; tentatively, D is TRBD1 or TRBD2 (5 bases each). The CDR3 covers 15 residues. V lost 1 base to trimming and J lost 1 base, with 11 bases between them. Germline-derived CDR1 and CDR2 are KGHSH and LQKENI.

The chain joins TRBV5-1 to TRBJ1-3, with TRBD1 as a possible D gene (5 bases). The V end was cut by 2 bases, the J end by 4 bases, with 10 bases between. Germline V CDR1 and CDR2: SGHRS, YFSETQ. The CDR3 extends over 14 amino acids. CDR3 region: CASSFGQWGNTIYF. The CDR3, as DNA: TGCGCCAGCAGCTTTGGACAATGGGGAAACACCATATATTTT.

V and J are TRBV6-1 and TRBJ1-6; D not certain. The CDR3 has 15 residues. Germline-derived CDR1 and CDR2 are MNHNS and SASEGT. V was shortened by 5 bases and J by 9 bases, with 17 bases between the two germline ends. Here the CDR3 DNA reads TGTGCCAGCAGTAGGGTGCCGGGGTTGGGTTCACCCCTCCACTTT. As protein: CASSRVPGLGSPLHF.

The sample holds one count of this clone. The chain employs TRBV18 and TRBJ2-3; the D is unclear. The ends were cut back, 3 bases at V and 0 bases at J, with 4 bases in the middle. The CDR3 contains 13 residues. Germline V gene sequence: CDR1 KGHSH, CDR2 LQKENI. The CDR3 DNA sequence: TGTGCCAGCTCACCCTCTAGCACAGATACGCAGTATTTT. This encodes CASSPSSTDTQYF.

The V gene is TRBV7-4, the J gene TRBJ1-2, with unresolved D. CDR1 is SGHVT and CDR2 is SQSDAQ in the germline V gene. CDR3 length equals 14 residues. Trimming removed 6 bases at V and 2 bases at J, with 13 bases between. CDR3 amino acids: CASRHGSANYGYTF. In DNA form, the CDR3 reads TGTGCCAGCAGGCATGGAAGCGCCAACTATGGCTACACCTTC.

The chain combines TRBV9 with TRBJ2-1; D is uncertain. CDR1 is SGDLS and CDR2 is YYNGEE in the germline V gene. V was cut by 0 bases and J by 7 bases, with 14 bases left in between. CDR3 length equals 15 residues. CDR3 coding DNA: TGTGCCAGCAGCGTAGCTCTCATGATGGGGAATGAGCAGTTCTTC. This translates into CASSVALMMGNEQFF.

The chain couples TRBV27 to TRBJ1-2; no clear D gene. From germline, CDR1 is MNHEY and CDR2 SMNVEV (reference sequence). The V end lost 9 bases, the J end lost 2 bases, and 13 bases lay between the germline ends. The CDR3 is 13 amino acids. The CDR3 nucleotides read TGTGCCAGTGGGGAAATGGGGAACTATGGCTACACCTTC. Amino acid sequence: CASGEMGNYGYTF.

The chain is built from TRBV18 and TRBJ2-1; 11 bases are shared with TRBD2. CDR3 length: 20 amino acids. Germline CDR1 KGHSH, CDR2 LQKENI. V was pared by 1 base and J by 0 bases, with 11 bases of the junction left unmatched. The CDR3 protein is CASSPRAPLAGESSYNEQFF. As DNA, the CDR3 is TGTGCCAGCTCACCACGGGCCCCACTAGCGGGGGAAAGCTCCTACAATGAGCAGTTCTTC. Full variable domain (missing parts from reference TRBV18 and TRBJ2-1): NAGVMQNPRHLVRRRGQEARLRCSPMKGHSHVYWYRQLPEEGLKFMVYLQKENIIDESGMPKERFSAEFPKEGPSILRIQQVVRGDSAAYFCASSPRAPLAGESSYNEQFFGPGTRLTVL.

The chain links TRBV10-3 to TRBJ2-7; 8 positions agree with TRBD1. The germline V gene encodes CDR1 ENHRY and CDR2 SYGVKD. V lost 4 bases and J lost 7; bases outside the gene matches: 18. The CDR3 consists of 17 residues. The CDR3 DNA reads TGTGCCATCAGTGCTTCCCTCGGACAGGGATCCTCCAGGGAGCAGTACTTC. It encodes CAISASLGQGSSREQYF.

V is TRBV15 and J is TRBJ2-1; D gene ambiguous. This CDR3 has 11 residues. V was pared by 0 bases and J by 13 bases, with 7 bases between. Germline CDR1 reads LNHNV; CDR2 reads YYDKDF (reference sequence). Here the CDR3 DNA reads TGTGCCACCAGCAGAGACCGGAGACAGTTCTTC. Its translation is CATSRDRRQFF.

The rearrangement links TRBV14 to TRBJ2-1, with 10 bases lining up with TRBD2. J gave up 2 bases and V 4 bases, and 2 bases lay outside the gene matches. Germline V CDR1 and CDR2: SGHDN, FVKESK. The CDR3 contains 15 residues. CDR3 sequence reads: CASSRLAGAYNEQFF. CDR3 sequence (DNA): TGTGCCAGCAGCCGGCTAGCGGGGGCCTACAATGAGCAGTTCTTC.

The gene calls are TRBV6-5 and TRBJ2-7; 7 bases fit TRBD2. The CDR3 length is 15 residues. Unmatched junction bases numbered 12, after V lost 7 bases and J lost 3 bases. The germline CDR1 and CDR2 sequences are MNHEY and SVGAGI. The CDR3 loop reads CASTGGGGFGYEQYF. CDR3 sequence (DNA): TGTGCCAGCACCGGTGGGGGGGGATTCGGCTACGAGCAGTACTTC.

The chain carries TRBV28 and TRBJ1-3, with TRBD1 matching over 9 bases. CDR1 MDHEN and CDR2 SYDVKM come from the germline V gene. CDR3 length equals 14 residues. V lost 6 bases to trimming and J lost 6 bases; unmatched junction nucleotides: 6. CDR3 protein: CASRPGQGVNTIYF. The CDR3 nucleotides read TGTGCCAGCAGACCGGGACAGGGTGTAAACACCATATATTTT.

This chain uses TRBV19 with TRBJ2-3; D possibly corresponds to TRBD1 (6 bases). V was trimmed by 3 bases and J by 2 bases, leaving 15 bases between them. The CDR3 runs 16 residues. Germline V gene lookup returns CDR1 LNHDA and CDR2 SQIVND (reference sequence). The CDR3 loop is CASSIETGSYTDTQYF. The CDR3 DNA is TGTGCCAGTAGTATTGAAACAGGGTCATACACAGATACGCAGTATTTT.

V usage is TRBV27 and J usage is TRBJ1-2, with D perhaps TRBD1 (5 bases). CDR1 MNHEY and CDR2 SMNVEV come from the germline V gene (reference sequence). Trimming removed 5 bases at V and 8 bases at J, with 18 bases between. The CDR3 consists of 14 residues. The CDR3 here is CASSPWGGVWGYTF. CDR3 nucleotide sequence: TGTGCCAGCAGTCCGTGGGGAGGGGTATGGGGCTACACCTTC.

This clone appeared a single time. V and J are TRBV19 and TRBJ1-4, with D hard to call. V shed 0 bases and J shed 2 bases, with 7 bases lying between them. The CDR3 covers 15 residues. Germline V gene lookup returns CDR1 LNHDA and CDR2 SQIVND (reference sequence). CDR3 in amino acids: CASSIERGTNEKLFF. The CDR3 bases are TGTGCCAGTAGTATAGAACGGGGTACTAATGAAAAACTGTTTTTT. Full variable domain (missing parts from reference TRBV19 and TRBJ1-4): DGGITQSPKYLFRKEGQNVTLSCEQNLNHDAMYWYRQDPGQGLRLIYYSQIVNDFQKGDIAEGYSVSREKKESFPLTVTSAQKNPTAFYLCASSIERGTNEKLFFGSGTQLSVL.

The chain links TRBV11-2 to TRBJ2-7; the match to TRBD2 covers 14 bases. The germline CDR1 and CDR2 sequences are SGHAT and FQNNGV. J lost 12 bases, V lost 1 base, and 11 bases had no gene match. The CDR3 has 16 residues. The CDR3 is CASSLAYGLAGGHAYF. The CDR3, as DNA: TGTGCCAGCAGCTTAGCGTACGGACTAGCGGGGGGCCACGCGTACTTC.

The chain links TRBV5-6 to TRBJ1-5, with 10 bases aligning to TRBD1. With V trimmed by 5 bases and J by 1 base, 3 bases remained unmatched. The CDR3 sequence is 15 residues long. The germline V gene encodes CDR1 SGHDT and CDR2 YYEEEE. CDR3 sequence: CASSSDRGSNQPQHF. The DNA for the CDR3 is TGTGCCAGCAGTTCGGACAGGGGGAGCAATCAGCCCCAGCATTTT.

The chain carries TRBV7-9 and TRBJ1-2; the match to TRBD1 covers 8 bases. The V gene's germline CDR1 is SEHNR and CDR2 FQNEAQ (reference sequence). V gave up 5 bases and J gave up 3 bases; unmatched junction bases: 14. The CDR3 covers 17 residues. The CDR3 loop is CASSHRDRPRDDYGYTF. The CDR3 bases are TGTGCCAGCAGCCACCGGGACAGGCCAAGGGATGACTATGGCTACACCTTC.

This chain uses TRBV4-1 with TRBJ1-4, with a weak D call TRBD1 (5 bases). This CDR3 has 22 amino acids. Trimming took off 1 base at V and 0 bases at J, with 27 bases between the two ends. Germline-derived CDR1 and CDR2 are MGHRA and YSYEKL. This CDR3 reads CASSQGGSPPPPPFPTNEKLFF. In DNA, the CDR3 is TGCGCCAGCAGCCAAGGGGGGAGTCCTCCCCCCCCACCCTTTCCAACTAATGAAAAACTGTTTTTT.

The J gene is TRBJ2-5, the V gene TRBV5-4, with TRBD2 matching over 7 bases. J lost 5 bases, V lost 0 bases, and 7 bases had no gene match. The CDR3 contains 15 residues. Germline V gene data show CDR1 as SGHNT and CDR2 as YYREEE (reference sequence). The CDR3 is CASSLGGGVQETQYF. The CDR3, as DNA: TGTGCCAGCAGCTTGGGGGGGGGAGTTCAGGAGACCCAGTACTTC. The whole variable domain, filled in from reference TRBV5-4 and TRBJ2-5, reads ETGVTQSPTHLIKTRGQQVTLRCSSQSGHNTVSWYQQALGQGPQFIFQYYREEENGRGNFPPRFSGLQFPNYSSELNVNALELDDSALYLCASSLGGGVQETQYFGPGTRLLVL.

V is TRBV5-1 and J is TRBJ1-1, with TRBD1 identical over 8 bases. Trimming removed 4 bases from V and 3 bases from J; junction bases left unmatched: 5. The CDR3 is made up of 14 amino acids. Germline assignment: CDR1 SGHRS and CDR2 YFSETQ. This CDR3 is CASSPGQGYTEAFF. In nucleotides, the CDR3 is TGCGCCAGCAGCCCCGGACAGGGATACACTGAAGCTTTCTTT.

A few counts support this clone. This chain connects TRBV7-9 to TRBJ1-6, with TRBD1 identical over 7 bases. Germline V CDR1 and CDR2: SEHNR, FQNEAQ (reference sequence). The J segment lost 6 bases and the V segment lost 2 bases, leaving 13 bases of the junction unmatched. The CDR3 loop spans 18 amino acids. The DNA of the CDR3 is TGTGCCAGCAGCTTAAGTGGAGAGAGGGGGCGTTTTAATTCACCCCTCCACTTT. Encoded protein: CASSLSGERGRFNSPLHF. The full variable domain, its missing parts supplied by reference TRBV7-9 and TRBJ1-6, is DTGVSQNPRHKITKRGQNVTFRCDPISEHNRLYWYRQTLGQGPEFLTYFQNEAQLEKSRLLSDRFSAERPKGSFSTLEIQRTEQGDSAMYLCASSLSGERGRFNSPLHFGNGTRLTVT.

In nucleotides, the CDR3 is TGTGCCAGCAGTGAAGAGGCTAGCGGGGGCCCAGATACGCAGTATTTT. Translation: CASSEEASGGPDTQYF. V gene TRBV2 combines with J gene TRBJ2-3; 10 bases are a match to TRBD2. Unmatched junction bases numbered 5, after V lost 1 base and J lost 4 bases. Germline V lookup: CDR1 SNHLY, CDR2 FYNNEI. The CDR3 runs 16 residues.